The 16 T cell receptor beta chains below come from one sample, sequenced in a study of CD4 and CD8 cells across lung adenocarcinoma regions. MiXCR, applied by TCRdb to the PCR reads, yields one record per CDR3 protein. Found here are under 25,000 distinct CDR3 sequences, approximately 49% of them singletons; the top ten hold roughly 29%. The sequenced sample consisted of CD8+ T cells from the center of a lung tumor. All receptors come from a female donor with lung adenocarcinoma. The CD4 and CD8 labels of this study may be unreliable.

The chain recombines TRBV6-6 with TRBJ2-1; 8 bases are shared with TRBD2. CDR3 size: 18 residues. Looked up from germline, CDR1 is MNHNY and CDR2 is SVGAGI (reference sequence). The V and J ends lost 0 bases and 8 bases, in that order; junction bases with no gene match: 15. The CDR3 sequence: CASSYSRHREGTRDEQFF. The DNA for the CDR3 is TGTGCCAGCAGTTACTCGAGGCATCGGGAGGGCACTCGGGATGAGCAGTTCTTC.

This clonotype was observed a few times. The chain links TRBV27 to TRBJ2-3, with D hard to call. The CDR3 is 11 residues long. The ends were cut back, 8 bases at V and 7 bases at J, with 10 bases in the middle. Germline V gives CDR1 MNHEY, CDR2 SMNVEV (reference sequence). CDR3 region: CASGPKNTQYF. The CDR3 bases are TGTGCCAGCGGTCCTAAAAATACGCAGTATTTT.

This clonotype is deemed medium-sized. This chain joins TRBV10-1 and TRBJ2-1; D may be TRBD1 (6 bases). Germline-derived CDR1 and CDR2 are WNHNN and SYGVQD (reference sequence). Trimming stripped 0 bases from V and 11 bases from J, with 8 bases between. This CDR3 contains 12 residues. CDR3 amino acids: CASSESRGKQFF. In DNA form, the CDR3 reads TGCGCCAGCAGTGAGTCGAGGGGGAAGCAGTTCTTC.

The chain employs TRBV7-3 and TRBJ2-1, with 10 bases identical to TRBD1. CDR1 and CDR2 from the germline V gene are SGHTA and FQGTGA. Germline trimming cut 5 bases from V and 9 bases from J; bases unmatched to any gene: 4. The CDR3 totals 13 residues. CDR3 sequence reads: CASSRQGAVEQFF. Here the CDR3 DNA reads TGTGCCAGCAGCCGACAGGGGGCGGTTGAGCAGTTCTTC.

This clonotype was seen a few times. The chain couples TRBV9 to TRBJ2-1; 8 bases match TRBD1. Germline loops: CDR1 SGDLS, CDR2 YYNGEE. CDR3 size: 15 residues. Trimming took 3 bases from V and 6 from J; bases not matched to a gene: 8. This CDR3 reads CASSEIPGQVNEQFF. For the CDR3, the DNA is TGTGCCAGCAGCGAGATACCGGGACAGGTCAATGAGCAGTTCTTC. The full variable domain, its missing parts supplied by reference TRBV9 and TRBJ2-1, is DSGVTQTPKHLITATGQRVTLRCSPRSGDLSVYWYQQSLDQGLQFLIQYYNGEERAKGNILERFSAQQFPDLHSELNLSSLELGDSALYFCASSEIPGQVNEQFFGPGTRLTVL.

There are a few counts of this clonotype. The rearrangement links TRBV6-6 to TRBJ1-1, with TRBD1 matching over 10 bases. The CDR3 covers 15 residues. Unmatched junction bases numbered 11, after V lost 2 bases and J lost 11 bases. Per germline, CDR1 MNHNY and CDR2 SVGAGI (reference sequence). The CDR3 here is CASSYGGTGVMKAFF. CDR3 bases: TGTGCCAGCAGTTACGGTGGGACAGGGGTAATGAAGGCTTTCTTT.

The gene calls are TRBV4-1 and TRBJ2-1, with TRBD2 matching over 7 bases. The end of the DNA aligns better with TRBJ2-5, so the J call may be wrong. CDR1 is MGHRA and CDR2 is YSYEKL in the germline V gene. The CDR3 is made up of 14 amino acids. DNA for the CDR3: TGCGCCAGCAGCCATCTGGGGGGGAAAGAGACCCAGTACTTC. This sequence encodes CASSHLGGKETQYF.

There are a few counts of this clonotype. This sequence joins TRBV27 and TRBJ2-7; the D is unclear. The germline V and J ends were trimmed by 6 bases and 3 bases, with 21 bases remaining between them. This CDR3 region has 16 residues. Germline loops: CDR1 MNHEY, CDR2 SMNVEV (reference sequence). CDR3 in amino acids: CASSRMWVQRHYEQYF. In DNA, the CDR3 is TGTGCCAGCAGCCGAATGTGGGTACAGCGTCACTACGAGCAGTACTTC.

Concerning this clonotype: A junction boundary mismatches the germline segment, possibly from a read error. The chain is built from TRBV6-1 and TRBJ2-3; D is possibly TRBD1 or TRBD2 (5 bases each). CDR1 MNHNS and CDR2 SASEGT come from the germline V gene. The CDR3 spans 14 residues. CDR3 sequence reads: CAGSEACGFGTQYF. The CDR3 DNA reads TGTGCGGGCAGCGAGGCCTGCGGTTTCGGGACGCAGTATTTC.

This clonotype appeared many times. The V call is TRBV6-5, the J call TRBJ2-7, with D possibly TRBD2 on 5 matching bases. Looked up from germline, CDR1 is MNHEY and CDR2 is SVGAGI. The ends were cut back, 7 bases at V and 0 bases at J, with 22 bases in the middle. The CDR3 has 17 amino acids. The chain's CDR3 is CASNRTPGIWSSYEQYF. The CDR3 DNA reads TGTGCCAGCAACCGAACCCCCGGGATTTGGAGCTCCTACGAGCAGTACTTC.

This clonotype occurred a few times. The CDR3 coding sequence is TGTGCCAGCAGTTCGGACTCAGAGGCTTGGCAGCCCCAGCATTTT. This sequence encodes CASSSDSEAWQPQHF. The chain uses TRBV6-5 and TRBJ1-5; no definite D call. CDR3 length: 15 amino acids. Deletions cut 4 bases from V and 7 bases from J, with 17 bases between. Germline-derived CDR1 and CDR2 are MNHEY and SVGAGI.

The table lists this clonotype with a few counts. The V and J genes are TRBV6-5 and TRBJ2-1; the D is unclear. CDR1 MNHEY and CDR2 SVGAGI come from the germline V gene. The CDR3 consists of 16 residues. The V end was cut by 4 bases, the J end by 4 bases, with 17 bases between. In DNA, the CDR3 is TGTGCCAGCAGTTCAACCAGGCTGCCAAATTACAATGAGCAGTTCTTC. It codes for CASSSTRLPNYNEQFF.

This clonotype was observed at least ten times. V gene TRBV27 combines with J gene TRBJ1-4, with D tentatively TRBD1 (5 bases). The V end lost 5 bases, the J end lost 7 bases, and 17 bases lay between the germline ends. Per germline, CDR1 MNHEY and CDR2 SMNVEV (reference sequence). CDR3 length equals 15 residues. CDR3: CASSPQTALVEKLFF. In nucleotides, the CDR3 is TGTGCCAGCAGTCCCCAGACAGCTCTTGTTGAAAAACTGTTTTTT. Filled out from reference TRBV27 and TRBJ1-4, the complete variable domain reads EAQVTQNPRYLITVTGKKLTVTCSQNMNHEYMSWYRQDPGLGLRQIYYSMNVEVTDKGDVPEGYKVSRKEKRNFPLILESPSPNQTSLYFCASSPQTALVEKLFFGSGTQLSVL.

The CDR3 region has the DNA TGTGCCAGCAGCCCGTCTAGCGGGAGGTACAATGAGCAGTTCTTC. This translates into CASSPSSGRYNEQFF. The chain links TRBV7-2 to TRBJ2-1, with 11 bases that match TRBD2. In germline, CDR1 is SGHTA, CDR2 FQGNSA. V gave up 5 bases and J gave up 4 bases; unmatched junction bases: 4. The CDR3 has 15 residues.

This clonotype was seen ten or more times. V and J are TRBV10-1 and TRBJ2-1, with TRBD1 identical over 9 bases. V shed 2 bases and J 5 bases; nucleotides not matched to a gene: 1. Per germline, CDR1 WNHNN and CDR2 SYGVQD (reference sequence). CDR3 size: 14 residues. Here the CDR3 DNA reads TGCGCCAGCAGTGAGGGGACAGGGAACAATGAGCAGTTCTTC. This gives the protein CASSEGTGNNEQFF.

This clonotype was seen once. This chain links TRBV10-1 with TRBJ2-5, with a possible D match to TRBD2 (6 bases). Germline-derived CDR1 and CDR2 are WNHNN and SYGVQD (reference sequence). There are 14 residues in the CDR3. CDR3: CAGSGRCDTDTQYF. The CDR3 DNA follows: TGCGCGGGGAGCGGGCGATGTGACACAGATACCCAGTACTTC.